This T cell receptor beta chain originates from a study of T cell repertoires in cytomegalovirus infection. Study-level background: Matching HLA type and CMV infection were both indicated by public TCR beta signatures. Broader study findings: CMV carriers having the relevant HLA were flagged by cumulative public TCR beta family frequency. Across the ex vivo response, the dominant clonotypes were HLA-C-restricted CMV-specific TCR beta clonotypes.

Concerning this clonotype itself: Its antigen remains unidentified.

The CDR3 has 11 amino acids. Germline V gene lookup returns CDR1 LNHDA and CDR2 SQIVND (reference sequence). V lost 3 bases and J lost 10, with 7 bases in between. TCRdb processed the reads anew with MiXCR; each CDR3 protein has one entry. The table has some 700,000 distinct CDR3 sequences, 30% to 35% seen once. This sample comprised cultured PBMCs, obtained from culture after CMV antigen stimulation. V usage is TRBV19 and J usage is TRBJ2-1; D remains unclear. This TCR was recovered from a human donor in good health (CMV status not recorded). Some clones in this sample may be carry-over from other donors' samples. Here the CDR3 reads CASSIRLEQFF. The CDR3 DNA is TGTGCCAGTAGTATCCGCCTAGAGCAGTTCTTC.